This TCR beta chain was sequenced during a study of T-cell reconstitution after alpha-beta-depleted transplantation in children. After removal of 4 bases from V and 1 base from J, the junction contained 9 bases not matched to a gene. The germline V gene encodes CDR1 SGHVS and CDR2 FNYEAQ. This CDR3 contains 17 residues. Unique molecular identifiers were incorporated during preparation of the TCRbeta library. TCRdb passed the PCR reads through MiXCR, listing each CDR3 protein once. The repertoire holds about 280,000 distinct CDR3 sequences, roughly 11% seen once, with 20% to 25% in the top ten. Study-wide points: Fresh T-cell production supplied most of the T-cell counts and diversity seen one year after transplant. Several hundred expanded graft clones reportedly were the source of alpha-beta T cells about two months after transplant. Surviving recipient T cells and intrathymic progenitors accounted for some patients' high TCRbeta diversity at day 60.

This clonotype has ten or more counts. The antigen remains undetermined. The V call is TRBV7-6, the J call TRBJ2-3, with TRBD2 identical over 9 bases. The TCR sequence derives from a male patient aged 2-15 years who had a stem cell transplant for chronic granulomatous disease, so the T cells may come from the graft donor. The sample was peripheral blood, taken 180 days after TCRalphabeta/CD19-depleted stem cell transplant. The CDR3 loop is CASSSILAGRGTDTQYF. CDR3 coding DNA: TGTGCCAGCAGCTCAATTCTAGCGGGAAGAGGCACAGATACGCAGTATTTT.